Here is one T cell receptor beta chain with its context. Profiled with immunoSEQ multiplex PCR; TCRdb holds only in-frame clones, not every one. The sample records tens of thousands of clones, around 93% being singletons. The data belong to a study of T cell changes during pregnancy in multiple sclerosis. The TCR was taken from a female donor with multiple sclerosis, enrolled in a pregnancy study. Sequenced here: peripheral blood, sampled in the first trimester of pregnancy.

CDR3 coding DNA: TGTGCCAGCAGTTACTCTAGCGGACTAGCAGATACGCAGTATTTT. Its protein is CASSYSSGLADTQYF. The gene calls are TRBV6-5 and TRBJ2-3, with TRBD2 matching over 7 bases. Germline values: CDR1 MNHEY, CDR2 SVGAGI. The V gene end was trimmed by 0 bases and the J gene end by 4 bases; junction bases not matched to a gene: 4. This CDR3 region has 15 residues.